A single sample gave rise to the 9 T cell receptor beta chains below, sequenced in a study of control samples from healthy donors and cancer patients (dated by TCRdb to 2020 to 2022). Library prep was done by the immunoSEQ multiplex PCR assay. TCRdb took this table from immuneACCESS and kept in-frame rearrangements with V and J called. Such tables lack part of the clones; where checked against another copy, unresolved V genes explain under half of the gap, and the rest is unexplained. A total of hundreds of thousands of clones appear in this sample, 90% of them only once. The ten most abundant clones make up 6% to 7% of the sample. The sample consisted of PBMCs. Receptor source: a man aged 40-55 years with head and neck cancer.

V and J are TRBV19 and TRBJ1-1, with 9 bases matching TRBD1. The CDR3 spans 12 residues. Germline values: CDR1 LNHDA, CDR2 SQIVND (reference sequence). V dropped 10 bases and J dropped 5; count of bases not matched to a gene: 5. The CDR3 DNA reads TGTGCCATTATGGACAGGGGAACTGAAGCTTTCTTT. Translation gives CAIMDRGTEAFF. Full variable domain (rest looked up from reference TRBV19 and TRBJ1-1): DGGITQSPKYLFRKEGQNVTLSCEQNLNHDAMYWYRQDPGQGLRLIYYSQIVNDFQKGDIAEGYSVSREKKESFPLTVTSAQKNPTAFYLCAIMDRGTEAFFGQGTRLTVV.

This rearrangement joins TRBV5-1 to TRBJ1-4, with D tentatively TRBD1 (5 bases). Trimming cost V 4 bases and J 7 bases, with 17 bases left between them. The CDR3 totals 15 residues. Germline loops: CDR1 SGHRS, CDR2 YFSETQ. CDR3 residues: CASSTGGGGTEKLFF. CDR3 DNA sequence: TGCGCCAGCAGCACCGGTGGGGGTGGTACTGAAAAACTGTTTTTT.

This chain connects TRBV30 to TRBJ1-2; TRBD1 matches at 8 bases. Germline CDR1 GTSNPN, CDR2 SVGIG (reference sequence). The V and J ends lost 2 bases and 4 bases, in that order; junction bases with no gene match: 12. There are 16 residues in the CDR3. CDR3 nucleotide sequence: TGTGCCTGGAGTAATGTAGGACAGGGTTTGTTCTATGGCTACACCTTC. As protein: CAWSNVGQGLFYGYTF.

The chain links TRBV6-5 to TRBJ2-7; no clear D gene. CDR1 is MNHEY, CDR2 SVGAGI, per germline. Trimming removed 5 bases at V and 7 bases at J, with 12 bases between. There are 12 residues in the CDR3. The CDR3: CASSNGRREQYF. CDR3 bases: TGTGCCAGCAGTAATGGGCGTCGGGAGCAGTACTTC.

The V call is TRBV6-1, the J call TRBJ2-5, with D possibly TRBD2 on 6 matching bases. V dropped 1 base and J dropped 5 bases, with 11 bases sitting between them. The germline CDR1 and CDR2 sequences are MNHNS and SASEGT. This CDR3 is 14 amino acids long. CDR3 in DNA: TGTGCCAGCAGTGAAGGGGACTCCGGGGAGACCCAGTACTTC. This translates into CASSEGDSGETQYF.

J is TRBJ1-2 and V is TRBV10-1; D gene unclear. The ends were cut back, 0 bases at V and 7 bases at J, with 9 bases in the middle. Germline values: CDR1 WNHNN, CDR2 SYGVQD (reference sequence). The CDR3 has 13 amino acids. The CDR3 DNA reads as TGCGCCAGCAGTGAGTCGTTGTGGGGTGGCTACACCTTC. Its translation: CASSESLWGGYTF.

The CDR3 sequence is CASRTGEGNEQFF. In nucleotides, the CDR3 is TGTGCCAGCAGAACAGGGGAAGGGAATGAGCAGTTCTTC. The rearrangement links TRBV11-2 to TRBJ2-1; the match to TRBD1 covers 7 bases. The V segment lost 6 bases and the J segment 7 bases; nucleotides outside the gene matches: 6. This CDR3 is built from 13 residues. CDR1 is SGHAT, CDR2 FQNNGV, per germline.

The chain combines TRBV7-2 with TRBJ1-5, with 7 bases lining up with TRBD1. J was trimmed by 7 bases and V by 5 bases; bases with no gene match: 11. The CDR3 is made up of 15 amino acids. Germline assignment: CDR1 SGHTA and CDR2 FQGNSA. The CDR3 spells CASSAGQVLGQPQHF. CDR3 sequence (DNA): TGTGCCAGCAGCGCCGGACAGGTTTTGGGGCAGCCCCAGCATTTT.

This chain joins TRBV19 and TRBJ2-3; 7 bases agree with TRBD1. The J segment lost 2 bases and the V segment lost 3 bases, leaving 11 bases of the junction unmatched. CDR3 size: 17 residues. The germline gives CDR1 LNHDA, CDR2 SQIVND (reference sequence). The CDR3 nucleotides are TGTGCCAGTAGTATGGAGTCCCGAGACAGGGACACAGATACGCAGTATTTT. Encoded protein: CASSMESRDRDTDTQYF.